The count of the clone carrying this T cell receptor beta chain is one. Its antigen is undetermined. One end of the junction fails to match germline, which may point to a read error. Germline lookup yields CDR1 SNHLY and CDR2 FYNNEI. This CDR3 has 12 residues. CD4+ T cells from unexposed donors were obtained before the COVID-19 pandemic (2011-2018). Isolation of CD4+ T cells took place after less than twelve days in culture. Profiled with immunoSEQ multiplex PCR; TCRdb holds only in-frame clones, not every one. The sample lists roughly 10,000 clones, 80% to 85% seen once, with around a sixth in the top ten. This sample is drawn from a study of CD4 T cells in relation to SARS-CoV-2 and coronaviruses.

The sequence was obtained from a human donor in good health. Sample: CD4+ T cells from PBMCs, cultured in vitro. This chain links TRBV2 with TRBJ2-4, with 9 bases lining up with TRBD2. CDR3 residues: CASSELAGETDF. CDR3 coding DNA: TGTGCCAGCAGCGAATTAGCGGGGGAGACGGACTTC.